Listed below are T cell receptor beta chains from one sample, sequenced in a study of shared clonotypes between healthy human individuals. Sequencing was performed with immunoSEQ multiplex PCR; in TCRdb, only in-frame clones are kept and a portion is missing. The table shows about 2.3 million clones, with 85% to 95% occurring only once. The specimen sequenced was naive CD4+ T cells from PBMCs. The receptors here all came from a man aged 18-30 years in good health. Some clones in this sample may be carry-over from other donors' samples. The CDR3 runs from the conserved cysteine through the conserved F or W.

TRBV5-1	TRBJ2-3	CASSSVQGSDTQYF
TRBV7-8	TRBJ1-5	CASRTDRNQPQHF
TRBV4-3	TRBJ2-6	CASSQQQGSGANVLTF
TRBV25-1	TRBJ2-7	CASSPFGAPYEQYF
TRBV28	TRBJ1-2	CASSSSGRQFSGYTF
TRBV5-4	TRBJ1-1	CASSSLQGSRELFF
TRBV19	TRBJ1-2	CASSINGGGSYGYTF
TRBV9	TRBJ2-3	CASSVTAGVGDTQYF
TRBV6-6	TRBJ1-5	CASGEQPQHF
TRBV5-1	TRBJ1-4	CASSLAGTPNEKLFF
TRBV7-2	TRBJ2-5	CASSLVGGTGVRETQYF
TRBV5-5	TRBJ2-5	CASSLGTGAETQYF
TRBV9	TRBJ2-5	CASSVGNAQETQYF
TRBV11-1	TRBJ2-7	CASSSPRIGYEQYF
TRBV7-3	TRBJ1-1	CASSLTRQGRVGTEAFF
TRBV2	TRBJ2-3	CASTRTGASTDTQYF
TRBV6-6	TRBJ1-5	CASSSPNQPQHF
TRBV29-1	TRBJ1-1	CSARDYSGNTEAFF
TRBV5-4	TRBJ2-5	CASSLTSGPQETQYF
TRBV18	TRBJ1-2	CASSPEDRAMLFLGTYGYTF
TRBV28	TRBJ2-3	CASSFEPSGKTTDTQYF
TRBV18	TRBJ2-1	CASSPGLAGTYNEQFF
TRBV19	TRBJ2-7	CASSIVRGTSHEQYF
TRBV11-1	TRBJ2-1	CASSPQSTGGWYNEQFF
TRBV7-2	TRBJ2-3	CASSLGGLAGSTDTQYF
TRBV5-1	TRBJ2-3	CASSHDRGDTDTQYF
TRBV5-1	TRBJ2-6	CASSPITSGANVLTF
TRBV9	TRBJ1-2	CASSLGTNYGYTF